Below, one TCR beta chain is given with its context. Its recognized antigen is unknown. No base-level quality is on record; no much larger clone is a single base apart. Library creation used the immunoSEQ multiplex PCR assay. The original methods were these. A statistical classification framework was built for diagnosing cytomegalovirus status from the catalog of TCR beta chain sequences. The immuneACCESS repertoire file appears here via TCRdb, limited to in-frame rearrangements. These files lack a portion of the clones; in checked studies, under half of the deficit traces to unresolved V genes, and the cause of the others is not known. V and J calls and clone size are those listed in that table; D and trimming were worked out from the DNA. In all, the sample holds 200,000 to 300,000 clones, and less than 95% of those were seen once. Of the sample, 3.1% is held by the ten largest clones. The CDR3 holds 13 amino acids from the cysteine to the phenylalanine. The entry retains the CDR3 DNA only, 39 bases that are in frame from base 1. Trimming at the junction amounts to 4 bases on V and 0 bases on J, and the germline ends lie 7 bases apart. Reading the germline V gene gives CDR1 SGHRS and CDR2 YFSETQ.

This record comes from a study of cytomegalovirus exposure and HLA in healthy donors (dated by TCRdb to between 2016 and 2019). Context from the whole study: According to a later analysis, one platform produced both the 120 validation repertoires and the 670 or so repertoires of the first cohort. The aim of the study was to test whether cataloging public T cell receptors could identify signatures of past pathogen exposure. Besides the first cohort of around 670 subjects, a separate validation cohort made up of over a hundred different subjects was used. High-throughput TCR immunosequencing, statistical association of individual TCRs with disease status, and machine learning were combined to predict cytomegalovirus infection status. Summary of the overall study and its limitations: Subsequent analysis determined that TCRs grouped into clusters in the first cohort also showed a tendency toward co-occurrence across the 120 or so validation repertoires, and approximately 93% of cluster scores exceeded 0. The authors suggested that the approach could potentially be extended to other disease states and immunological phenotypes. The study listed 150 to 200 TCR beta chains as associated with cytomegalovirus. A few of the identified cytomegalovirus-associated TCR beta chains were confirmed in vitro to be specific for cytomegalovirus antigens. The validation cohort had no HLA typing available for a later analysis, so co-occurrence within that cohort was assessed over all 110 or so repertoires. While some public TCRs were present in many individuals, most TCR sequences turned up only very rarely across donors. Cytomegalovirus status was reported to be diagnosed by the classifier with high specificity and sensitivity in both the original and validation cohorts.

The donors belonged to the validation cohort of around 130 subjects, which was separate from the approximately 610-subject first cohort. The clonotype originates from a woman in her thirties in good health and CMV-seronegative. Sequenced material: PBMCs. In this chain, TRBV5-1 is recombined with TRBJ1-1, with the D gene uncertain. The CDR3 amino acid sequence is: CASSLHVNTEAFF. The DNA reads TGCGCCAGCAGCCTGCACGTGAACACTGAAGCTTTCTTT.